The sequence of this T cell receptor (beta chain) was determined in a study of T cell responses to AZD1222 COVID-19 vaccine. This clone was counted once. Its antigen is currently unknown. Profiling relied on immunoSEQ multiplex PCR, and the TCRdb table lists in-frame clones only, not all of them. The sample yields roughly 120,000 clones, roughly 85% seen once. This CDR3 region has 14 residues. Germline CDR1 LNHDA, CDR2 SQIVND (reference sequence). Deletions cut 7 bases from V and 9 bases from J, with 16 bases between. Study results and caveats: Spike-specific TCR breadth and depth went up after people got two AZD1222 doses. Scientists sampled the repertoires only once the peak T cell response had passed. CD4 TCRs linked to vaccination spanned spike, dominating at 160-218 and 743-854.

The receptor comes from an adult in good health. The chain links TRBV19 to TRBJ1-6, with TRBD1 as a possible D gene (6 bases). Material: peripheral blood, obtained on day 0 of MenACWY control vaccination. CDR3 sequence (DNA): TGTGCCAGTAATAACAGGGTCCGGAGTTCACCCCTCCACTTT. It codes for CASNNRVRSSPLHF.